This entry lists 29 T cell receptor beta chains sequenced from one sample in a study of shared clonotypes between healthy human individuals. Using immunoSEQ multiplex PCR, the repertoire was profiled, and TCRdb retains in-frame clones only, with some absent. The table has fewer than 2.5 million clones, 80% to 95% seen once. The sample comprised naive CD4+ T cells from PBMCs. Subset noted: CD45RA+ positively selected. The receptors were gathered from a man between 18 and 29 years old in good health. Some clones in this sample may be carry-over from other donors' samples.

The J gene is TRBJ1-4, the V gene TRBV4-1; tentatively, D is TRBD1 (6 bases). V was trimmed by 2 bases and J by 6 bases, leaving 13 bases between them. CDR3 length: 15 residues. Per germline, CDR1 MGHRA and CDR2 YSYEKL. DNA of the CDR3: TGCGCCAGCAGCCAATCTGGGGGCGCTTATGAAAAACTGTTTTTT. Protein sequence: CASSQSGGAYEKLFF.

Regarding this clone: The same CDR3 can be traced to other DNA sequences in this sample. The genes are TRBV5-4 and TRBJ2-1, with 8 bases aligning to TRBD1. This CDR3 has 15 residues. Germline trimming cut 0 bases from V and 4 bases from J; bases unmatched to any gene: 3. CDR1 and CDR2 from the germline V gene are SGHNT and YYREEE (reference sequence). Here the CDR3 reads CASSLGQGIYNEQFF. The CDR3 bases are TGTGCCAGCAGCTTGGGACAGGGGATATACAATGAGCAGTTCTTC. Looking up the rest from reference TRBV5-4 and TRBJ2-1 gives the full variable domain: ETGVTQSPTHLIKTRGQQVTLRCSSQSGHNTVSWYQQALGQGPQFIFQYYREEENGRGNFPPRFSGLQFPNYSSELNVNALELDDSALYLCASSLGQGIYNEQFFGPGTRLTVL.

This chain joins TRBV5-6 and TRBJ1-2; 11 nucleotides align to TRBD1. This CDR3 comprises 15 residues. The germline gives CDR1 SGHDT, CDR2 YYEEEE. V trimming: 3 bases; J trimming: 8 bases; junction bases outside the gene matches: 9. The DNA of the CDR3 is TGTGCCAGCAGCTGGCTGGACAGGGGGCTTCAGGGCTACACCTTC. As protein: CASSWLDRGLQGYTF.

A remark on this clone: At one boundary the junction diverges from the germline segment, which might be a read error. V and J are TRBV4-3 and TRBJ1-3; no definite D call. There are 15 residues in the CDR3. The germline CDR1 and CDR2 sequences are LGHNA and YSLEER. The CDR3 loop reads CVSSQEANSGNTIYF. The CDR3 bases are TGCGTCAGCAGCCAAGAAGCGAACTCTGGAAACACCATATATTTT.

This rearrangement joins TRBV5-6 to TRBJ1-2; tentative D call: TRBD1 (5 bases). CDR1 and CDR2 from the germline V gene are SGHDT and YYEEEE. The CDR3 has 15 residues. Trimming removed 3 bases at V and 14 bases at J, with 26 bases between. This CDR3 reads CASSSATEPDPPKTF. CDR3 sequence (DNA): TGTGCCAGCAGCTCGGCGACAGAGCCGGATCCTCCCAAGACCTTC.

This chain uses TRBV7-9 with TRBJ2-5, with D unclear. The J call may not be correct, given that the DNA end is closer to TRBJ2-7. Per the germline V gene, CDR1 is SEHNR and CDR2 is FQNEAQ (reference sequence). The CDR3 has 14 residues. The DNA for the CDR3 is TGTGCCAGCAGCTTAGCGCAGCCGAAGTACGAGCAGTACTTC. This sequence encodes CASSLAQPKYEQYF.

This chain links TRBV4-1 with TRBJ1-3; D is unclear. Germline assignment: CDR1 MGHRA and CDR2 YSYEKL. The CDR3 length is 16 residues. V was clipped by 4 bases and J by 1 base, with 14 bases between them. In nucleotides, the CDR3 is TGCGCCAGCAGCCTTGGAGGGATTCCTTCTGGAAACACCATATATTTT. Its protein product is CASSLGGIPSGNTIYF.

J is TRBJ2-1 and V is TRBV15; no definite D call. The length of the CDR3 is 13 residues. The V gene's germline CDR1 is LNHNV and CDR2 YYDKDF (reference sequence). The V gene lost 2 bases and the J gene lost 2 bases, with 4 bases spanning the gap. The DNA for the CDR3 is TGTGCCACCAGCAGACCTCCCTACAATGAGCAGTTCTTC. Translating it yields CATSRPPYNEQFF.

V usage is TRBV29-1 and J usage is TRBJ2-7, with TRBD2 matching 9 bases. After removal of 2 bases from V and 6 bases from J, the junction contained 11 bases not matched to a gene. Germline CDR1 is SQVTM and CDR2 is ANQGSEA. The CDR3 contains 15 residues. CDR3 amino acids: CSVETGAGGVAEQYF. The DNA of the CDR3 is TGCAGCGTTGAAACGGGGGCGGGAGGGGTTGCCGAGCAGTACTTC.

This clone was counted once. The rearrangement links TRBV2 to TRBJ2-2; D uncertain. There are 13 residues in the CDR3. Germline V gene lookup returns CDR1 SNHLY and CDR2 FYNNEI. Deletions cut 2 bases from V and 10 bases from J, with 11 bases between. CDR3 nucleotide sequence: TGTGCCAGCAGTGAACTCGTCCTTTTGGAGCTGTTTTTT. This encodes CASSELVLLELFF.

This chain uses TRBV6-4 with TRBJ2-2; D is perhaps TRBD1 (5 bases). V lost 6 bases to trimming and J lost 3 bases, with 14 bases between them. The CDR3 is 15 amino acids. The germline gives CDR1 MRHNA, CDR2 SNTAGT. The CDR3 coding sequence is TGTGCCAGCAGGCCTCGACAGTTGTACACCGGGGAGCTGTTTTTT. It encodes CASRPRQLYTGELFF.

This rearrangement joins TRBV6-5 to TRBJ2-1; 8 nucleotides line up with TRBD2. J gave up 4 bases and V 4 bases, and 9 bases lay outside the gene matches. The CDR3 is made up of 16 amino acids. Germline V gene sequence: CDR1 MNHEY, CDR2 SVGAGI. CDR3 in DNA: TGTGCCAGCAGTTCCCCGGGGCGGGGGGTTTACAATGAGCAGTTCTTC. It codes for CASSSPGRGVYNEQFF.

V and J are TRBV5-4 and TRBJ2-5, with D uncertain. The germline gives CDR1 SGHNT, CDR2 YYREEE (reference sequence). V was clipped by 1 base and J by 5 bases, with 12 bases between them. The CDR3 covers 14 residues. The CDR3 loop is CASSLKFRFETQYF. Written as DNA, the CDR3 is TGTGCCAGCAGCTTGAAATTCCGTTTCGAGACCCAGTACTTC.

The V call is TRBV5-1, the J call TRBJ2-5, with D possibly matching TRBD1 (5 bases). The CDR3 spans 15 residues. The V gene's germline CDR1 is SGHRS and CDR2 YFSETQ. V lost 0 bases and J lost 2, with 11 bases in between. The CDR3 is CASSLEGQGQETQYF. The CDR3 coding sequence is TGCGCCAGCAGCTTGGAAGGGCAGGGTCAAGAGACCCAGTACTTC.

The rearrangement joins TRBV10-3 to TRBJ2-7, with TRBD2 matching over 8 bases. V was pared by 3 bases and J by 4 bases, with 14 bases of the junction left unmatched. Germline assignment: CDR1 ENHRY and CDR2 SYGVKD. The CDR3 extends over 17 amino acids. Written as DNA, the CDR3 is TGTGCCATCAGTGAATTTGTACCAGCGGGAGCGTCGTACGAGCAGTACTTC. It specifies CAISEFVPAGASYEQYF.

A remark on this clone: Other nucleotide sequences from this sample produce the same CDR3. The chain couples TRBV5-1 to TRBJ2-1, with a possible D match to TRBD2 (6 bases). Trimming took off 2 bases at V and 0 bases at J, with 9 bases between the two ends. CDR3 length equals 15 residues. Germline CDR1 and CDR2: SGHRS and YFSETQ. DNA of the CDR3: TGCGCCAGCAGCTTAGGCGGGACCTCCTACAATGAGCAGTTCTTC. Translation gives CASSLGGTSYNEQFF.

The CDR3 is CAISEVDTGELFF. The DNA for the CDR3 is TGTGCCATCAGTGAGGTGGACACCGGGGAGCTGTTTTTT. The V and J genes are TRBV10-3 and TRBJ2-2; no reliable D call. V lost 2 bases to trimming and J lost 3 bases, with 4 bases between them. From germline, CDR1 is ENHRY and CDR2 SYGVKD. This CDR3 region has 13 residues.

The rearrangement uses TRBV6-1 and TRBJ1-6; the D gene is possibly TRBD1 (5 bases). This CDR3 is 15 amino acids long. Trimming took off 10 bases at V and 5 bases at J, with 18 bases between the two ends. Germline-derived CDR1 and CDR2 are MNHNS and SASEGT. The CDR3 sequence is CATDTPGRDNSPLHF. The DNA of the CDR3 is TGTGCCACCGACACTCCGGGACGGGATAATTCACCCCTCCACTTT.

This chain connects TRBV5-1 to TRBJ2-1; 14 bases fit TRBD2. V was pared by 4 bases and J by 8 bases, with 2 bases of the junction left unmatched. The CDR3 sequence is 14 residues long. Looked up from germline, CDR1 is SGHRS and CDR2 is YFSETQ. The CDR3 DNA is TGCGCCAGCAGCGTGGGACTAGCGGGGGATGAGCAGTTCTTC. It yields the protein CASSVGLAGDEQFF.

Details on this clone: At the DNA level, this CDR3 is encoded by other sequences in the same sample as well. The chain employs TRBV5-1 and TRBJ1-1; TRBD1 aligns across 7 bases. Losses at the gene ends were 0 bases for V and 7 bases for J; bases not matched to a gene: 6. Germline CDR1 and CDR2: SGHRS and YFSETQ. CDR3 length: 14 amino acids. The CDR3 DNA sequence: TGCGCCAGCAGCTTGGGGGAGGGGGCCGGTGAAGCTTTCTTT. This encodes CASSLGEGAGEAFF.

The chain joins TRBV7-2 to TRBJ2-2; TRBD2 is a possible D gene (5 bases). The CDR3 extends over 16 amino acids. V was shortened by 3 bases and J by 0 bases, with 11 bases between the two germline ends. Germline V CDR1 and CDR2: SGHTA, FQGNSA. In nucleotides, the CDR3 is TGTGCCAGCAGCTTTCAACCAGCGGCGAACACCGGGGAGCTGTTTTTT. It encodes CASSFQPAANTGELFF.

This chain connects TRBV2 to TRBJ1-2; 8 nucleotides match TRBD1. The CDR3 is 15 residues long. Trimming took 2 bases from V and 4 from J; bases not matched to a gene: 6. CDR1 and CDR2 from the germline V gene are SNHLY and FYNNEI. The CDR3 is CASSEWGQVLYGYTF. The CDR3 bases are TGTGCCAGCAGTGAATGGGGACAGGTTCTCTATGGCTACACCTTC.

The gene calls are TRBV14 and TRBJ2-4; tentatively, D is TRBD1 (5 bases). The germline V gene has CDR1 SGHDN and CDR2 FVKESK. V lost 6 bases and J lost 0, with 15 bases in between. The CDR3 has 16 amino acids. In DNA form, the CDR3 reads TGTGCCAGCAGTCCCAGGGCGTCTCTAGCCAAAAACATTCAGTACTTC. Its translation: CASSPRASLAKNIQYF. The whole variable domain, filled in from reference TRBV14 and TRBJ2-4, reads EAGVTQFPSHSVIEKGQTVTLRCDPISGHDNLYWYRRVMGKEIKFLLHFVKESKQDESGMPNNRFLAERTGGTYSTLKVQPAELEDSGVYFCASSPRASLAKNIQYFGAGTRLSVL.

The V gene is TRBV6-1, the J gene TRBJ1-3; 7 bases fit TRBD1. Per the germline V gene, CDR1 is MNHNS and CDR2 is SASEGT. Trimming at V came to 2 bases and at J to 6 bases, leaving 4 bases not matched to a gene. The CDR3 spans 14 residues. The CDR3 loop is CASSEHGTENTIYF. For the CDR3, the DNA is TGTGCCAGCAGTGAACACGGGACAGAAAACACCATATATTTT.

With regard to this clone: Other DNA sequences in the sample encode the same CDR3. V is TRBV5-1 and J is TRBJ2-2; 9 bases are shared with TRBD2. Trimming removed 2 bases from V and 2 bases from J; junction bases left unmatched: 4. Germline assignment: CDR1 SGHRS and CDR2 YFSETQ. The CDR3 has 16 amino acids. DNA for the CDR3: TGCGCCAGCAGCTTATTGACTAGCGGTAACACCGGGGAGCTGTTTTTT. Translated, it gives CASSLLTSGNTGELFF.

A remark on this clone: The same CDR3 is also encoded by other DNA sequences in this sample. CDR3 residues: CASSESSYNEQFF. The CDR3 DNA is TGTGCCAGCAGTGAAAGCTCCTACAATGAGCAGTTCTTC. J is TRBJ2-1 and V is TRBV6-4; D ambiguous. CDR1 and CDR2 (germline): MRHNA, SNTAGT. The CDR3 runs 13 residues. V dropped 3 bases and J dropped 0 bases, with 3 bases sitting between them.

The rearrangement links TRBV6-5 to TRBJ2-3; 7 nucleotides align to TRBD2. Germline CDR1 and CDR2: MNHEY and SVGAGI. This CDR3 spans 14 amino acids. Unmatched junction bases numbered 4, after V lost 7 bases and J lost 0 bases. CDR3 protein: CASTSSGSTDTQYF. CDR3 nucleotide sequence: TGTGCCAGCACCTCTAGCGGCAGCACAGATACGCAGTATTTT.

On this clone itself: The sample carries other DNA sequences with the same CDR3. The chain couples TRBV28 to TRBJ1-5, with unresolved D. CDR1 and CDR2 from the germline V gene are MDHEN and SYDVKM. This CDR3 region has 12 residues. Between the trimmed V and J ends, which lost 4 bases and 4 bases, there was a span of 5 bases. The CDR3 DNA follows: TGTGCCAGCAGTTCGGGAAATCAGCCCCAGCATTTT. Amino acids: CASSSGNQPQHF.

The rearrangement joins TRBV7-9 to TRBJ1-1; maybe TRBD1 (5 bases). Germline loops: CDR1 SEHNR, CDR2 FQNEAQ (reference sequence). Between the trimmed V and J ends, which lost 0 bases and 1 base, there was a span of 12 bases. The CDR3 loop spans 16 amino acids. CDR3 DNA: TGTGCCAGCAGCTTAGCTAGTGGAAGGGGGAACACTGAAGCTTTCTTT. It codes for CASSLASGRGNTEAFF.